Below are 9 T cell receptor beta chains sequenced from a single sample in a study of tumor-infiltrating lymphocytes in primary liver carcinoma. Germline DNA was extracted too, while blood RNA derived from unsorted whole blood. Total RNA amounting to roughly 450 ng was the source from which TCR beta cDNA was made with a constant-region primer. Construction of TCR beta libraries relied on three successive nested multiplex PCR rounds employing slightly modified ARM-PCR. Amplification in the first two PCR rounds was performed using TRBV1-TRBV30 forward primers and a C-beta reverse primer for about 10 cycles each. TCRdb recomputed calls from the multiplex PCR reads with MiXCR, one row per CDR3 protein. The sample shows about 310,000 distinct CDR3 sequences, around three fifths of them seen only once. Sequenced input: peripheral blood. The source is a young woman with primary liver carcinoma and hepatitis B virus infection.

About this clonotype: Possible read error: a much larger clone is one base away. The chain couples TRBV29-1 to TRBJ2-1; D is unclear. The CDR3 extends over 13 amino acids. The V end lost 4 bases, the J end lost 0 bases, and 7 bases lay between the germline ends. Germline V gene data show CDR1 as SQVTM and CDR2 as ANQGSEA. The CDR3, as DNA: TGCAGCGTTGGGGCGAACTCCTACAATGAGCAGTTCTTC. It codes for CSVGANSYNEQFF.

The table lists this clonotype with a few counts. V is TRBV4-1 and J is TRBJ2-2, with TRBD1 matching over 9 bases. This CDR3 comprises 15 residues. Trimming removed 5 bases from V and 5 bases from J; junction bases left unmatched: 6. Germline assignment: CDR1 MGHRA and CDR2 YSYEKL. CDR3 protein: CASSLQGAWTGELFF. As DNA, the CDR3 is TGCGCCAGCAGCTTACAGGGGGCGTGGACCGGGGAGCTGTTTTTT.

This clonotype has at least ten counts. V and J are TRBV11-2 and TRBJ2-3; 10 bases line up with TRBD2. Germline CDR1 is SGHAT and CDR2 is FQNNGV. With V trimmed by 5 bases and J by 4 bases, 6 bases remained unmatched. CDR3 size: 15 residues. This CDR3 reads CASSQTSGPPDTQYF. The CDR3 DNA reads as TGTGCCAGCAGCCAGACTAGCGGGCCGCCAGATACGCAGTATTTT. Based on the CDR3 plus reference TRBV11-2 and TRBJ2-3, the full variable domain is EAGVAQSPRYKIIEKRQSVAFWCNPISGHATLYWYQQILGQGPKLLIQFQNNGVVDDSQLPKDRFSAERLKGVDSTLKIQPAKLEDSAVYLCASSQTSGPPDTQYFGPGTRLTVL.

This clonotype has just a few counts. The chain combines TRBV6-5 with TRBJ2-1, with TRBD2 matching 7 bases. CDR1 and CDR2 (germline): MNHEY, SVGAGI. The V gene end was trimmed by 4 bases and the J gene end by 0 bases; junction bases not matched to a gene: 9. The CDR3 spans 17 residues. The CDR3 DNA reads TGTGCCAGCAGTTCACAGCGGGGCACATACTCCTACAATGAGCAGTTCTTC. Translation: CASSSQRGTYSYNEQFF.

Comment on this clonotype: Relative to the germline gene, one junction end is altered; a read error may explain this. CDR3 sequence (DNA): TGCGCCTGCAGCGACACGTCCGGACGAGGGGCCCAGTACTTC. It encodes CACSDTSGRGAQYF. The chain couples TRBV10-2 to TRBJ2-5; D assignment may be TRBD1 or TRBD2 (5 bases each). The V gene's germline CDR1 is WSHSY and CDR2 SAAADI. The CDR3 length is 14 residues.

About this clonotype: This may be a read error, as it is one base from a much larger clone. This chain uses TRBV6-5 with TRBJ2-7, with D tentatively TRBD2 (6 bases). This CDR3 has 12 amino acids. CDR1 is MNHEY, CDR2 SVGAGI, per germline. Trimming pared 6 bases from V and 9 bases from J, leaving 15 bases between. In DNA form, the CDR3 reads TGTGCCAGCAGCCGACTTAGCGGAAGGCAGTACTTC. Encoded protein: CASSRLSGRQYF.

This clonotype appeared a few times. This chain uses TRBV30 with TRBJ2-7; tentative D call: TRBD1 (6 bases). The V gene lost 5 bases and the J gene lost 2 bases, with 13 bases spanning the gap. This CDR3 has 13 amino acids. Germline loops: CDR1 GTSNPN, CDR2 SVGIG (reference sequence). CDR3 bases: TGTGCCTGGGTCCGGGACATTCCCTACGAGCAGTACTTC. This codes for CAWVRDIPYEQYF.

In the case of this clonotype: One base away lies a much larger clone, so this may be a sequencing read error. The chain couples TRBV6-1 to TRBJ2-1, with TRBD1 matching over 8 bases. The junction had 9 bases not matched to a gene; V was cut back by 4 bases and J by 16 bases. The V gene's germline CDR1 is MNHNS and CDR2 SASEGT. This CDR3 comprises 12 residues. In DNA form, the CDR3 reads TGTGCCAGCAGTGCAACCCGGGACAGGAAATTCTTC. Protein sequence: CASSATRDRKFF.

J is TRBJ1-3 and V is TRBV30; TRBD1 agrees at 8 bases. The CDR3 has 14 amino acids. Germline CDR1 is GTSNPN and CDR2 is SVGIG (reference sequence). Trimming at V came to 7 bases and at J to 3 bases, leaving 8 bases not matched to a gene. This chain's CDR3 is CAYRQGTYGNTIYF. The CDR3 DNA sequence: TGTGCCTACCGACAGGGGACTTATGGAAACACCATATATTTT. The entire variable domain, with the rest obtained from reference TRBV30 and TRBJ1-3, is as follows: SQTIHQWPATLVQPVGSPLSLECTVEGTSNPNLYWYRQAAGRGLQLLFYSVGIGQISSEVPQNLSASRPQDRQFILSSKKLLLSDSGFYLCAYRQGTYGNTIYFGEGSWLTVV.